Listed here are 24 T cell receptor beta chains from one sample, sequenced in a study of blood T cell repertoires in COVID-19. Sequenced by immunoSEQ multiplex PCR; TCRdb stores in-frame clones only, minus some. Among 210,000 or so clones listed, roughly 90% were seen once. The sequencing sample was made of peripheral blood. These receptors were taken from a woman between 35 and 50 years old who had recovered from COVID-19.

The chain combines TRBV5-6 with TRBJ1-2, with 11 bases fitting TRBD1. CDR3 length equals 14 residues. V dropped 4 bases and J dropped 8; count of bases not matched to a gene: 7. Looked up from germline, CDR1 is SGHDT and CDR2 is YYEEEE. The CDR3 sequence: CASSRRDRGFGYTF. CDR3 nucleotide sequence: TGTGCCAGCAGCCGCCGGGACAGGGGGTTCGGCTACACCTTC.

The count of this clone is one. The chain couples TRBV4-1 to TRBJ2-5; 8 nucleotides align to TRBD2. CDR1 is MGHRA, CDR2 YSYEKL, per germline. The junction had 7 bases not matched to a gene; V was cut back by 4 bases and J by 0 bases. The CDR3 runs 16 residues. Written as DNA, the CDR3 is TGCGCCAGCAGCCCCGGGGGGGGGACCCACCAAGAGACCCAGTACTTC. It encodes CASSPGGGTHQETQYF.

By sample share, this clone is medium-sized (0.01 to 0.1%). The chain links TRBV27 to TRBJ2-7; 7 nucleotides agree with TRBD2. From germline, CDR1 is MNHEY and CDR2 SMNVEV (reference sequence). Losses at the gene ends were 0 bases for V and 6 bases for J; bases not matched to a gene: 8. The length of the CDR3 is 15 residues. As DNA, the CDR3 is TGTGCCAGCAGTTTATCGGCGGGAGTCCCCCTCGAGCAGTACTTC. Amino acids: CASSLSAGVPLEQYF.

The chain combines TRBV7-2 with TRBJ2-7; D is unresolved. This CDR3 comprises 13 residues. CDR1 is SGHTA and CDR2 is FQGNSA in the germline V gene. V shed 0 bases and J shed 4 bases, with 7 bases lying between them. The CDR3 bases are TGTGCCAGCAGCTTAGCTCAGTCGTACGAGCAGTACTTC. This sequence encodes CASSLAQSYEQYF.

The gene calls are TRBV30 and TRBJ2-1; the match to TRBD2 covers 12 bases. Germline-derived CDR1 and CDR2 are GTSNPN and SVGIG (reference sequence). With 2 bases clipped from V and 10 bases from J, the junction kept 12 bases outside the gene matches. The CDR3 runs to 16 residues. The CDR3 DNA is TGTGCCTGGAGTTCGGGACTAGCGGGCCCAAAGGGGGAGCAGTTCTTC. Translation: CAWSSGLAGPKGEQFF.

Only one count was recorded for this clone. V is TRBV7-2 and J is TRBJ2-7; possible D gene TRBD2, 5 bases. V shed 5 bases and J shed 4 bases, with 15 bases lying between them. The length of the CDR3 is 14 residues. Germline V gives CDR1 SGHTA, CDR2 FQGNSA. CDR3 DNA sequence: TGTGCCAGCAGCCAACTAGTCCCACCTTACGAGCAGTACTTC. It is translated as CASSQLVPPYEQYF.

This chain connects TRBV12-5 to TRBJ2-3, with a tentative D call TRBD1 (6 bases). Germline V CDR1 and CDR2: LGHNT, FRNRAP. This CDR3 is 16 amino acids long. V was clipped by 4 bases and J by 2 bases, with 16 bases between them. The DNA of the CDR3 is TGTGCTAGTGGTTCATCCGGGACACTACTCACAGATACGCAGTATTTT. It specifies CASGSSGTLLTDTQYF. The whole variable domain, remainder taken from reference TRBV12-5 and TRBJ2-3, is DARVTQTPRHKVTEMGQEVTMRCQPILGHNTVFWYRQTMMQGLELLAYFRNRAPLDDSGMPKDRFSAEMPDATLATLKIQPSEPRDSAVYFCASGSSGTLLTDTQYFGPGTRLTVL.

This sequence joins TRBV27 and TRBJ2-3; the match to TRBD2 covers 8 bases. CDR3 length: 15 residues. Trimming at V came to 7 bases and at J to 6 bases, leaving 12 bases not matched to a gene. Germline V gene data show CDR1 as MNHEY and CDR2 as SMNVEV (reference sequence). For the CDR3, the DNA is TGTGCCAGCAAAACACGGGAGGGCGGTGAGGATACGCAGTATTTT. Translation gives CASKTREGGEDTQYF.

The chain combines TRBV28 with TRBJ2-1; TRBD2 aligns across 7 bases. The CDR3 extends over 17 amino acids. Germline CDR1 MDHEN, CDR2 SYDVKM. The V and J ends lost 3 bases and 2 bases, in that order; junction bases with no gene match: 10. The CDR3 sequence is CASSLREGLGPYNEQFF. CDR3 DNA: TGTGCCAGCAGTTTGAGGGAGGGCCTAGGTCCCTACAATGAGCAGTTCTTC.

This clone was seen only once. DNA of the CDR3: TGTGCCAGCGGGCCTCGTGTTGAGACCCAGTACTTC. Protein: CASGPRVETQYF. The chain recombines TRBV27 with TRBJ2-5; D gene ambiguous. V gave up 8 bases and J gave up 5 bases, with 12 bases separating them. The CDR3 is 12 amino acids. The germline V gene has CDR1 MNHEY and CDR2 SMNVEV (reference sequence).

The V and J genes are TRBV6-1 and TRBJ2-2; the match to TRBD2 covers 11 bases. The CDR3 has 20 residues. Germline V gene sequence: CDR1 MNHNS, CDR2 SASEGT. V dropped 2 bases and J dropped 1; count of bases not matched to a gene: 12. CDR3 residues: CASSEKGTSGIHWNTGELFF. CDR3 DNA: TGTGCCAGCAGTGAAAAAGGGACTAGCGGAATACATTGGAACACCGGGGAGCTGTTTTTT.

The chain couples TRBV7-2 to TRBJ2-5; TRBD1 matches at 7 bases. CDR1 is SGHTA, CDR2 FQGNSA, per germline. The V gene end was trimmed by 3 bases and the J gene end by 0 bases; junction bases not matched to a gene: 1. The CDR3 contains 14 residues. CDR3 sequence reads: CASSLGQYQETQYF. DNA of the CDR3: TGTGCCAGCAGCTTGGGACAGTACCAAGAGACCCAGTACTTC.

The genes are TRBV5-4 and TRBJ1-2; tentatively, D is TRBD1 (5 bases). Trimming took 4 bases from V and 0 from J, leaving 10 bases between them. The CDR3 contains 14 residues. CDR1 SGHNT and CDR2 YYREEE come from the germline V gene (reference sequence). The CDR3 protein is CASSLPGPNYGYTF. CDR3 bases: TGTGCCAGCAGCCTGCCAGGGCCTAACTATGGCTACACCTTC.

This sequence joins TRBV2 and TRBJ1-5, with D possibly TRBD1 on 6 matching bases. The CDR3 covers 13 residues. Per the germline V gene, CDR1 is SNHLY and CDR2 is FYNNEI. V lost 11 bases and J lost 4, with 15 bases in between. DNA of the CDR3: TGTGCCGGGGGGGGGCAGGGAAATCAGCCCCAGCATTTT. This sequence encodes CAGGGQGNQPQHF.

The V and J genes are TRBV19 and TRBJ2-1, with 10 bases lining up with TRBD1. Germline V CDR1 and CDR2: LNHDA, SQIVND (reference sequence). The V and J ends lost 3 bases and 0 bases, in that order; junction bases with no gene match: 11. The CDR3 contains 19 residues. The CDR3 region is CASSMEGQGSTSSYNEQFF. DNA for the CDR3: TGTGCCAGTAGTATGGAGGGACAGGGGAGTACAAGCTCCTACAATGAGCAGTTCTTC. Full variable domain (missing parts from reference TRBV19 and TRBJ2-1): DGGITQSPKYLFRKEGQNVTLSCEQNLNHDAMYWYRQDPGQGLRLIYYSQIVNDFQKGDIAEGYSVSREKKESFPLTVTSAQKNPTAFYLCASSMEGQGSTSSYNEQFFGPGTRLTVL.

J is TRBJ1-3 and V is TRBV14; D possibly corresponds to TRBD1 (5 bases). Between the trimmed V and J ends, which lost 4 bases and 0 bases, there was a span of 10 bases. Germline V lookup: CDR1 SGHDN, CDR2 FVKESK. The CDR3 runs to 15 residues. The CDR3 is CASSPGLISGNTIYF. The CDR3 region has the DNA TGTGCCAGCAGCCCGGGACTGATCTCTGGAAACACCATATATTTT.

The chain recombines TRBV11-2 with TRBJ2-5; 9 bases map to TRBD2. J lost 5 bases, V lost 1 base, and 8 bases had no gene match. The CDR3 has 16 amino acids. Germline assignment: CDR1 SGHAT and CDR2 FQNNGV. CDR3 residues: CASSLGLAGRGETQYF. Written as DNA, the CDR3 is TGTGCCAGCAGCTTAGGGCTAGCGGGACGCGGGGAGACCCAGTACTTC.

The CDR3 loop is CASSQAMMTGVGTGELFF. CDR3 nucleotide sequence: TGTGCCAGCAGCCAAGCGATGATGACAGGGGTCGGCACCGGGGAGCTGTTTTTT. The V call is TRBV3-1 (or the pseudogene TRBV3-2), the J call TRBJ2-2, with 8 positions matching TRBD1. Germline CDR1 is LGHDT and CDR2 is YNNKEL (reference sequence). V was clipped by 1 base and J by 4 bases; unmatched bases: 11. The CDR3 contains 18 residues.

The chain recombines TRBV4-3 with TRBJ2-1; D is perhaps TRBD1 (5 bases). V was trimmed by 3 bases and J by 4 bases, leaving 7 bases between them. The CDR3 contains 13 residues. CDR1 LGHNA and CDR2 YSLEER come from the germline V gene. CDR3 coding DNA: TGCGCCAGCAGCCACGACAGTTACAATGAGCAGTTCTTC. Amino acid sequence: CASSHDSYNEQFF.

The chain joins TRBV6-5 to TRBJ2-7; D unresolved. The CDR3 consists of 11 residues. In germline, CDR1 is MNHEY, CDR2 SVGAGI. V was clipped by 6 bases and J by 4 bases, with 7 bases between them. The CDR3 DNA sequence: TGTGCCAGCAGCAGAAATTACGAGCAGTACTTC. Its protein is CASSRNYEQYF.

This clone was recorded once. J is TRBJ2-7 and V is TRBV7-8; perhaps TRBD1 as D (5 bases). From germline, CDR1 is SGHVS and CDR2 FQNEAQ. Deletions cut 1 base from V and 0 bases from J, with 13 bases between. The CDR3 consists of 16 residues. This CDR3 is CASSLGSQGSSYEQYF. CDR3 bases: TGTGCCAGCAGCTTAGGGTCGCAGGGATCCTCCTACGAGCAGTACTTC.

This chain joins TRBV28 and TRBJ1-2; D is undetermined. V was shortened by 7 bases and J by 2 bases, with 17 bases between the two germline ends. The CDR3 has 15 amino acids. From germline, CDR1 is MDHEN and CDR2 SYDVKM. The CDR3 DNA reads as TGTGCCAGCAATCCCCGAGGGAGGTTAAACTATGGCTACACCTTC. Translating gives CASNPRGRLNYGYTF.

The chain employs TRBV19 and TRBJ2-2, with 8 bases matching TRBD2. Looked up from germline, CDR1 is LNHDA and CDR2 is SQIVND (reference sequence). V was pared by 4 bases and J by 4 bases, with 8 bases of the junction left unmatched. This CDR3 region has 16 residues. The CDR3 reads CASSTRGGVGTGELFF. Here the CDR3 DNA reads TGTGCCAGTAGTACCCGGGGGGGAGTCGGCACCGGGGAGCTGTTTTTT.

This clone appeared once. CDR3 protein: CASSLTGTEYNEQFF. The CDR3 DNA reads TGTGCCAGCAGCCTTACCGGGACAGAGTACAATGAGCAGTTCTTC. The rearrangement uses TRBV3-1 (or the pseudogene TRBV3-2) and TRBJ2-1, with 7 bases identical to TRBD1. The CDR3 consists of 15 residues. Unmatched junction bases numbered 7, after V lost 4 bases and J lost 4 bases. Germline V CDR1 and CDR2: LGHDT, YNNKEL (reference sequence).